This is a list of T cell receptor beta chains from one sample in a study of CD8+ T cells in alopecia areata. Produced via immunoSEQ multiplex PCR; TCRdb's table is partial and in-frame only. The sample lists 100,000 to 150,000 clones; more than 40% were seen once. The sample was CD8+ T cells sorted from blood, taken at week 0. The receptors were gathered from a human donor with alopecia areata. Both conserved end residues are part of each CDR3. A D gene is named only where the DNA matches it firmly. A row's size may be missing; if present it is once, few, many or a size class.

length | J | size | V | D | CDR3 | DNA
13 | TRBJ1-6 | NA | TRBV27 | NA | CASSEVYNSPLHF | TGTGCCAGCTCGGAGGTCTATAATTCACCCCTCCACTTT
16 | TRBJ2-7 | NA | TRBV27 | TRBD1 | CASSLSLGTVSYEQYF | TGTGCCAGCAGTTTATCCCTAGGGACAGTATCCTACGAGCAGTACTTC
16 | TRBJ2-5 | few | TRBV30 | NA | CAWTQVKAFIRETQYF | TGTGCCTGGACCCAGGTTAAGGCGTTTATTCGAGAGACCCAGTACTTC
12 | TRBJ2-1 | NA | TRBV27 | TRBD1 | CASSRYRGEQFF | TGTGCCAGCAGTAGGTACAGGGGCGAGCAGTTCTTC
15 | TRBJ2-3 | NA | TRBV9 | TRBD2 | CASSASGGAGDTQYF | TGTGCCAGCAGCGCTAGCGGGGGGGCCGGAGATACGCAGTATTTT
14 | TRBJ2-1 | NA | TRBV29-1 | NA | CSVELVSGDDEQFF | TGCAGCGTTGAATTGGTGTCAGGGGACGATGAGCAGTTCTTC
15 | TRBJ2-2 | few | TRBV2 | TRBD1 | CASSGQGENTGELFF | TGTGCCAGCAGTGGACAGGGCGAGAACACCGGGGAGCTGTTTTTT
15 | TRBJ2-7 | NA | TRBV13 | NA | CASSLGQEGAYEQYF | TGTGCCAGCAGCTTAGGCCAGGAAGGGGCCTACGAGCAGTACTTC
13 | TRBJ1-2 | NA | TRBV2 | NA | CASSESVYYGYTF | TGTGCCAGCAGTGAATCTGTCTACTATGGCTACACCTTC
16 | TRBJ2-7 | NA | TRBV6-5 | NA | CASSYDQAQGTYEQYF | TGTGCCAGCAGTTACGACCAAGCTCAGGGGACCTACGAGCAGTACTTC
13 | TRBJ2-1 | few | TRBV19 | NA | CASSILGLNEQFF | TGTGCCAGTAGTATTCTTGGACTGAATGAGCAGTTCTTC
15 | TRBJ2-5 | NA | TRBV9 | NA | CASSVGPRLQETQYF | TGTGCCAGCAGCGTAGGTCCCAGACTACAAGAGACCCAGTACTTC
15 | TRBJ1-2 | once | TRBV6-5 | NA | CASSDSGGADYGYTF | TGTGCCAGCAGCGACTCGGGGGGGGCGGACTATGGCTACACCTTC
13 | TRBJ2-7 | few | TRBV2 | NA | CASSQGVGYEQYF | TGTGCCAGCAGTCAGGGTGTGGGGTACGAGCAGTACTTC
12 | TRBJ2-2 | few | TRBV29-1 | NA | CSVGEDTGELFF | TGCAGCGTGGGGGAGGATACCGGGGAGCTGTTTTTT
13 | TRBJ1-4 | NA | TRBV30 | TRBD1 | CASIDRDNEKLFF | TGTGCCTCGATAGACAGGGATAATGAAAAACTGTTTTTT
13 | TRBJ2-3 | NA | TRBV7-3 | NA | CASSLKGTDTQYF | TGTGCCAGCAGCTTAAAGGGCACAGATACGCAGTATTTT
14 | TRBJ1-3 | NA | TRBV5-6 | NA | CASSLTRSGNTIYF | TGTGCCAGCAGCTTGACCCGGAGCGGAAACACCATATATTTT
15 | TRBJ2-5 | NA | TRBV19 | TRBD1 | CASSLSRDRQETQYF | TGTGCCAGTAGTCTATCGAGGGACAGGCAAGAGACCCAGTACTTC
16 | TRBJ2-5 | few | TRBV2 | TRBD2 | CASSEGPGGLQETQYF | TGTGCCAGCAGTGAAGGACCGGGGGGGCTGCAAGAGACCCAGTACTTC
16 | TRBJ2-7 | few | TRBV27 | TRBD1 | CASSLLTGIGSYEQYF | TGTGCCAGCAGTTTGTTGACAGGGATTGGATCCTACGAGCAGTACTTC
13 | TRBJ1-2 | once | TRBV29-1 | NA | CSVSLDGNYGYTF | TGCAGCGTTTCTCTGGACGGAAACTATGGCTACACCTTC
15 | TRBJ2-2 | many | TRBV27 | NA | CASKFGGGNTGELFF | TGTGCCAGCAAATTCGGCGGTGGTAACACCGGGGAGCTGTTTTTT